The 3 T cell receptor beta chains below all came from one sample that was sequenced in a study of glioma-infiltrating T cells after dendritic cell vaccination. Repertoires were generated with immunoSEQ multiplex PCR, while TCRdb's copy carries only in-frame clones and drops some. Of about 67,000 clones detected, 81% appear once; the ten largest clones hold around 8%. The input for sequencing was blood, taken before dendritic cell vaccination. The receptor set was obtained from a human donor with glioblastoma.

The chain combines TRBV5-1 with TRBJ2-7; 15 nucleotides align to TRBD2. V dropped 5 bases and J dropped 2; count of bases not matched to a gene: 2. The CDR3 totals 15 residues. Germline assignment: CDR1 SGHRS and CDR2 YFSETQ. CDR3 residues: CASRRTSGGAYEQYF. The CDR3, as DNA: TGCGCCAGCAGACGGACTAGCGGGGGGGCCTACGAGCAGTACTTC.

V is TRBV27 and J is TRBJ2-3, with 10 bases aligning to TRBD1. Per germline, CDR1 MNHEY and CDR2 SMNVEV (reference sequence). The CDR3 loop spans 16 amino acids. Trimming took 6 bases from V and 4 from J; bases not matched to a gene: 10. The CDR3 is CASSKRQGARADTQYF. The CDR3, as DNA: TGTGCCAGCAGCAAAAGACAGGGGGCGCGGGCAGATACGCAGTATTTT.

The chain recombines TRBV11-2 with TRBJ2-7; 7 bases fit TRBD1. The CDR3 extends over 15 amino acids. J lost 6 bases, V lost 0 bases, and 8 bases had no gene match. Germline values: CDR1 SGHAT, CDR2 FQNNGV. The CDR3 DNA reads TGTGCCAGCAGCTTAGATCTGGCAGGGGGTGCCGAGCAGTACTTC. This gives the protein CASSLDLAGGAEQYF. Together with reference TRBV11-2 and TRBJ2-7, the CDR3 gives the full variable domain: EAGVAQSPRYKIIEKRQSVAFWCNPISGHATLYWYQQILGQGPKLLIQFQNNGVVDDSQLPKDRFSAERLKGVDSTLKIQPAKLEDSAVYLCASSLDLAGGAEQYFGPGTRLTVT.